This T cell receptor beta chain was recovered during a study of T cell responses to AZD1222 COVID-19 vaccine. The study's findings and limits: In a largely white British group with more females than males, clonal diversity was possibly underestimated. Variant regions that are unmutated are reportedly the target of nearly half of spike-specific TCRs. The CD4 TCRs associated with vaccination extended across spike and predominated at 160-218 and 743-854.

The protocol was immunoSEQ multiplex PCR, while the TCRdb copy is restricted to in-frame clones and leaves out a portion. This table holds 95,000 to 100,000 clones, 87% found once. Second doses that came at about 4 or about 12 weeks were put together. Trimming removed 0 bases from V and 0 bases from J, with 9 bases in between. Looked up from germline, CDR1 is LGHNA and CDR2 is YSLEER. This CDR3 is built from 15 residues. Concerning this clone: Antigen: not known.

The sequencing here drew on peripheral blood, taken 28 days after the second AZD1222 dose. The chain combines TRBV4-3 with TRBJ2-7, with D possibly TRBD1 on 5 matching bases. This sequence was found in an adult who received the AZD1222 COVID-19 vaccine. The CDR3 loop reads CASSQDPDSSYEQYF. CDR3 sequence (DNA): TGCGCCAGCAGCCAAGATCCCGACAGCTCCTACGAGCAGTACTTC.